The present T cell receptor (beta chain) was sequenced within a study of graft-versus-host responses after intestinal transplantation. Overall study results and limits: Maximum circulating GvH clone levels tracked with early post-transplant HvG decreases. Analysis identified GvH clones in recipient marrow, with some appearing first in ileum or blood.

The table came from immunoSEQ multiplex PCR; TCRdb's copy has only in-frame clones and leaves some out. The sample lists tens of thousands of clones; about 88% were seen once. The CDR3 contains 19 residues. V lost 1 base to trimming and J lost 4 bases, with 23 bases between them. The V gene's germline CDR1 is MDHEN and CDR2 SYDVKM. This clone was found once. The antigen remains unidentified. The rearrangement links TRBV28 to TRBJ2-1, with D maybe TRBD1 (5 bases). The sample in question was unstimulated CD4+ T cells sorted from spleen or lymph node cells, obtained before transplant. This receptor was taken from a human donor who was the organ donor for an intestinal transplant. The CDR3, as DNA: TGTGCCAGCAGTTTATTTGGGTTTGGGCAGGGTAGGGGTTACAATGAGCAGTTCTTC. It is translated as CASSLFGFGQGRGYNEQFF.